Reported below is one TCR beta chain. Its antigen remains unidentified. The data are from a study of shared clonotypes between healthy human individuals. Germline assignment: CDR1 MDHEN and CDR2 SYDVKM. This CDR3 comprises 13 residues. Trimming cost V 7 bases and J 6 bases; bases outside gene matches: 4. General study points: Shared clonotypes across all four donors exceeded non-shared ones in generation probability.

In the CD4+ fraction, cells were divided into CD45RA+ naive and CD45RA-negative memory subsets. Per the original data handling: As immunoSEQ supplied junction-only sequences (without quality scores), filtering differed. The protocol was immunoSEQ multiplex PCR, while the TCRdb copy is restricted to in-frame clones and leaves out a portion. V, J and clone size are taken as reported in that table, and D and trimming were inferred from the DNA itself. The table records more than 1 million clones, about 84% of them present only once. The chain couples TRBV28 to TRBJ2-4, with 9 bases identical to TRBD1. This receptor was taken from a man younger than 35 in good health. Some clones in this sample may be carry-over from other donors' samples. Sequencing input: memory CD4+ T cells from PBMCs. Subset described: CD45RA-negative fraction. The CDR3 here is CASKTGGLNIQYF. The CDR3 DNA is TGTGCCAGCAAAACAGGGGGCTTAAACATTCAGTACTTC.